The 24 T cell receptor beta chains listed next were all sequenced from one sample in a study of blood T cell repertoires in COVID-19 (dated by TCRdb to 2020 to 2021). Library preparation used the immunoSEQ multiplex PCR assay. Sourced from immuneACCESS, this table was stored by TCRdb with only in-frame sequences that have V and J called. A share of the clones is absent; for the studies checked, an unresolved V gene accounts for under half, and the remainder has no known explanation. This sample comprises about 42,000 clones, nearly 90% of them detected only once. The ten most abundant clones make up 2.5% to 3% of the sample. The sample consisted of peripheral blood. The receptors stem from a man aged 45 to 65 with active COVID-19.

This chain's CDR3 is CAWKGQTNSPLHF. For the CDR3, the DNA is TGTGCCTGGAAGGGACAGACTAATTCACCCCTCCACTTT. V usage is TRBV30 and J usage is TRBJ1-6; 7 bases align to TRBD1. In germline, CDR1 is GTSNPN, CDR2 SVGIG (reference sequence). There are 13 residues in the CDR3. The V segment lost 4 bases and the J segment 6 bases; nucleotides outside the gene matches: 3.

The chain joins TRBV9 to TRBJ2-1, with D uncertain. V lost 3 bases, J lost 5 bases, and 15 bases lay in between. There are 15 residues in the CDR3. Germline CDR1 reads SGDLS; CDR2 reads YYNGEE. The CDR3: CASSGTVPRNNEQFF. In nucleotides, the CDR3 is TGTGCCAGCAGCGGCACTGTTCCCCGAAACAATGAGCAGTTCTTC. The full variable domain, its missing parts supplied by reference TRBV9 and TRBJ2-1, is DSGVTQTPKHLITATGQRVTLRCSPRSGDLSVYWYQQSLDQGLQFLIQYYNGEERAKGNILERFSAQQFPDLHSELNLSSLELGDSALYFCASSGTVPRNNEQFFGPGTRLTVL.

J is TRBJ1-1 and V is TRBV10-3; 7 bases are a match to TRBD1. J was trimmed by 7 bases and V by 6 bases; bases with no gene match: 5. There are 12 residues in the CDR3. CDR1 ENHRY and CDR2 SYGVKD come from the germline V gene. The CDR3 loop is CAISRDSYEAFF. CDR3 nucleotide sequence: TGTGCCATCAGCCGGGACAGCTATGAAGCTTTCTTT.

This sequence joins TRBV7-3 and TRBJ2-6; maybe TRBD2 (5 bases). Trimming left V 2 bases short and J 0 bases short, with 11 bases between. From germline, CDR1 is SGHTA and CDR2 FQGTGA. The CDR3 sequence is 17 residues long. The CDR3 spells CASSLGPGSSGANVLTF. CDR3 in DNA: TGTGCCAGCAGCTTAGGGCCGGGGAGCTCTGGGGCCAACGTCCTGACTTTC.

This rearrangement joins TRBV11-2 to TRBJ1-4; 7 positions match TRBD1. Germline-derived CDR1 and CDR2 are SGHAT and FQNNGV. The CDR3 contains 17 residues. The V segment lost 3 bases and the J segment 1 base; nucleotides outside the gene matches: 8. CDR3: CASSFRGAGRTNEKLFF. The CDR3, as DNA: TGTGCCAGCAGCTTCAGGGGGGCGGGAAGAACTAATGAAAAACTGTTTTTT.

This clone was observed a single time. V usage is TRBV6-1 and J usage is TRBJ1-1, with D tentatively TRBD1 (5 bases). The germline V gene encodes CDR1 MNHNS and CDR2 SASEGT. The CDR3 length is 13 residues. The ends were cut back, 1 base at V and 6 bases at J, with 9 bases in the middle. For the CDR3, the DNA is TGTGCCAGCAGTGAAGAGGGGCGATCTGAAGCTTTCTTT. It codes for CASSEEGRSEAFF.

The rearrangement uses TRBV24-1 and TRBJ1-2, with 9 bases fitting TRBD1. The V segment lost 4 bases and the J segment 0 bases; nucleotides outside the gene matches: 8. The germline CDR1 and CDR2 sequences are KGHDR and SFDVKD. The length of the CDR3 is 17 residues. CDR3: CATSEPDRGRPNYGYTF. The CDR3 nucleotides read TGTGCCACCAGTGAACCCGACAGGGGGAGACCTAACTATGGCTACACCTTC.

In this sample, this clone turned up once. This chain connects TRBV5-4 to TRBJ1-1, with 12 bases aligning to TRBD1. This CDR3 is built from 16 residues. Germline V gene sequence: CDR1 SGHNT, CDR2 YYREEE (reference sequence). V was pared by 4 bases and J by 4 bases, with 8 bases of the junction left unmatched. CDR3 amino acids: CASSGGTGGRGTEAFF. As DNA, the CDR3 is TGTGCCAGCAGCGGGGGGACAGGGGGCAGGGGCACTGAAGCTTTCTTT.

J is TRBJ2-7 and V is TRBV10-3; no reliable D call. The ends were cut back, 2 bases at V and 4 bases at J, with 6 bases in the middle. The germline CDR1 and CDR2 sequences are ENHRY and SYGVKD. The CDR3 has 12 amino acids. This chain's CDR3 is CAISENNYEQYF. Here the CDR3 DNA reads TGTGCCATCAGTGAGAACAATTACGAGCAGTACTTC.

In DNA, the CDR3 is TGTGCCAGCAGGAGGGACGGGGGGATCACAGATACGCAGTATTTT. This translates into CASRRDGGITDTQYF. The rearrangement joins TRBV2 to TRBJ2-3, with 7 bases matching TRBD2. Germline loops: CDR1 SNHLY, CDR2 FYNNEI. V trimming: 6 bases; J trimming: 2 bases; junction bases outside the gene matches: 8. This CDR3 region has 15 residues.

The chain is built from TRBV19 and TRBJ1-3, with D perhaps matching TRBD1 (6 bases). The CDR3 runs to 16 residues. In germline, CDR1 is LNHDA, CDR2 SQIVND (reference sequence). The V gene lost 5 bases and the J gene lost 0 bases, with 14 bases spanning the gap. CDR3 sequence (DNA): TGTGCCAGTAGTCCCGAGGGGGGGTTCTCTGGAAACACCATATATTTT. It encodes CASSPEGGFSGNTIYF. Together with reference TRBV19 and TRBJ1-3, the CDR3 gives the full variable domain: DGGITQSPKYLFRKEGQNVTLSCEQNLNHDAMYWYRQDPGQGLRLIYYSQIVNDFQKGDIAEGYSVSREKKESFPLTVTSAQKNPTAFYLCASSPEGGFSGNTIYFGEGSWLTVV.

This chain joins TRBV11-2 and TRBJ2-5; no reliable D call. Germline V lookup: CDR1 SGHAT, CDR2 FQNNGV. Deletions cut 1 base from V and 5 bases from J, with 8 bases between. This CDR3 is built from 13 residues. CDR3: CASSLVGPETQYF. The CDR3 nucleotides are TGTGCCAGCAGCTTAGTGGGCCCGGAGACCCAGTACTTC.

The V gene is TRBV5-1, the J gene TRBJ2-7; maybe TRBD2 (6 bases). The V end was cut by 4 bases, the J end by 2 bases, with 13 bases between. The CDR3 contains 14 residues. Germline-derived CDR1 and CDR2 are SGHRS and YFSETQ. CDR3 DNA: TGCGCCAGCAGCCGTGGGGGGACTCCCTACGAGCAGTACTTC. It translates to CASSRGGTPYEQYF.

The chain uses TRBV3-1 (or the pseudogene TRBV3-2) and TRBJ1-4; a weak D match, TRBD1 (5 bases). Trimming removed 1 base from V and 4 bases from J, with 10 bases in between. The CDR3 has 15 residues. The germline gives CDR1 LGHDT, CDR2 YNNKEL (reference sequence). CDR3 sequence (DNA): TGTGCCAGCAGCCAAGCGGGGGTTTTTAATGAAAAACTGTTTTTT. It is translated as CASSQAGVFNEKLFF.

The V call is TRBV7-3, the J call TRBJ2-5; maybe TRBD1 (5 bases). Germline CDR1 and CDR2: SGHTA and FQGTGA. The CDR3 covers 13 residues. The V end lost 4 bases, the J end lost 2 bases, and 8 bases lay between the germline ends. CDR3 nucleotide sequence: TGTGCCAGCAGCTCGACAGCGCAAGAGACCCAGTACTTC. Its translation is CASSSTAQETQYF.

The chain's CDR3 is CAISESGGSYNEQFF. The CDR3 region has the DNA TGTGCCATCAGTGAAAGCGGGGGGTCCTACAATGAGCAGTTCTTC. J is TRBJ2-1 and V is TRBV10-3, with TRBD2 identical over 9 bases. Germline-derived CDR1 and CDR2 are ENHRY and SYGVKD. Unmatched junction bases numbered 1, after V lost 3 bases and J lost 1 base. The CDR3 extends over 15 amino acids.

The chain employs TRBV24-1 and TRBJ2-1; 7 bases agree with TRBD2. CDR3 size: 16 residues. Germline loops: CDR1 KGHDR, CDR2 SFDVKD. The V and J ends lost 3 bases and 9 bases, in that order; junction bases with no gene match: 13. CDR3: CATSDPTGGPLSEQFF. The CDR3 DNA reads as TGTGCCACCAGTGATCCTACGGGGGGACCCCTCAGTGAGCAGTTCTTC.

In DNA form, the CDR3 reads TGTGCCAGCAGCAAAGACAGCGCCACCGGGGAGCTGTTTTTT. This codes for CASSKDSATGELFF. The chain employs TRBV6-2 or TRBV6-3 and TRBJ2-2; a possible D gene is TRBD1 (5 bases). The CDR3 contains 14 residues. CDR1 is MNHEY and CDR2 is SVGEGT in the germline V gene. The V end was cut by 6 bases, the J end by 4 bases, with 12 bases between.

The J gene is TRBJ1-4, the V gene TRBV5-1; the D is unclear. This CDR3 comprises 14 residues. Germline V gene lookup returns CDR1 SGHRS and CDR2 YFSETQ. With 0 bases removed from V and 10 bases from J, the gap between germline ends came to 13 bases. CDR3 sequence: CASSLAVGEGKLFF. The CDR3 nucleotides read TGCGCCAGCAGCTTGGCGGTCGGGGAAGGAAAACTGTTTTTT.

The chain combines TRBV11-2 with TRBJ2-1; TRBD2 aligns across 8 bases. CDR3 length: 16 residues. The junction had 12 bases not matched to a gene; V was cut back by 1 base and J by 10 bases. From germline, CDR1 is SGHAT and CDR2 FQNNGV. The CDR3 DNA reads as TGTGCCAGCAGCTTAGTTGGCGGGGGGAAAATCACGGAGCAGTTCTTC. Protein product: CASSLVGGGKITEQFF.

The gene calls are TRBV5-4 and TRBJ2-2; 9 bases match TRBD2. The germline gives CDR1 SGHNT, CDR2 YYREEE (reference sequence). V trimming: 0 bases; J trimming: 4 bases; junction bases outside the gene matches: 7. The CDR3 is 17 residues long. CDR3 region: CASSLGSGGPVTGELFF. CDR3 DNA: TGTGCCAGCAGCTTGGGGAGCGGGGGGCCCGTCACCGGGGAGCTGTTTTTT.

The chain has TRBV7-2 and TRBJ2-5, with a possible D match to TRBD1 (5 bases). Germline V gene sequence: CDR1 SGHTA, CDR2 FQGNSA. V lost 1 base to trimming and J lost 7 bases, with 19 bases between them. The CDR3 consists of 16 residues. The CDR3 DNA reads TGTGCCAGCAGCTTAGAGGGTTTAGGGCAGGGCCGGACCCAGTACTTC. The encoded protein is CASSLEGLGQGRTQYF.

The V call is TRBV28, the J call TRBJ1-5, with 9 bases fitting TRBD1. Germline V CDR1 and CDR2: MDHEN, SYDVKM. CDR3 length: 13 amino acids. Trimming cost V 6 bases and J 5 bases; bases outside gene matches: 2. This chain's CDR3 is CASRGQGDQPQHF. The CDR3 DNA reads TGTGCCAGCAGGGGACAGGGTGATCAGCCCCAGCATTTT.

This chain connects TRBV6-6 to TRBJ1-1; a possible D gene is TRBD1 (5 bases). The V end lost 5 bases, the J end lost 5 bases, and 12 bases lay between the germline ends. The CDR3 has 13 amino acids. Germline CDR1 MNHNY, CDR2 SVGAGI (reference sequence). The CDR3 DNA sequence: TGTGCCAGCAGTAAGGACCGGGGGACTGAAGCTTTCTTT. Encoded protein: CASSKDRGTEAFF.